Each of the 9 T cell receptor beta chains below was sequenced from the same sample in a study of T cell responses to AZD1222 COVID-19 vaccine. The data were produced by immunoSEQ multiplex PCR, yet TCRdb's version contains in-frame clones alone and is incomplete. The repertoire includes 150,000 to 200,000 clones, about 87% of them detected once, and approximately 2.5% sits in the top ten. This specimen was peripheral blood, taken on day 0 of MenACWY control vaccination. All receptors come from an adult in good health.

The V gene is TRBV27, the J gene TRBJ2-7; D gene unclear. Trimming stripped 0 bases from V and 0 bases from J, with 3 bases between. This CDR3 is built from 13 residues. Germline lookup yields CDR1 MNHEY and CDR2 SMNVEV (reference sequence). In DNA, the CDR3 is TGTGCCAGCAGTTTATCGGACTCCTACGAGCAGTACTTC. Its protein is CASSLSDSYEQYF.

The chain recombines TRBV7-2 with TRBJ1-3, with no clear D. Germline V lookup: CDR1 SGHTA, CDR2 FQGNSA. Trimming removed 3 bases at V and 2 bases at J, with 8 bases between. The CDR3 is made up of 14 amino acids. CDR3 sequence reads: CASSFLTAGNTIYF. CDR3 coding DNA: TGTGCCAGCAGCTTTTTAACGGCTGGAAACACCATATATTTT.

The rearrangement links TRBV28 to TRBJ2-7; TRBD1 might be the D (7 bases). The germline CDR1 and CDR2 sequences are MDHEN and SYDVKM. Trimming cost V 4 bases and J 5 bases, with 21 bases left between them. The CDR3 runs 16 residues. CDR3 in amino acids: CASSSLAGRGVNEQYF. CDR3 sequence (DNA): TGTGCCAGCAGTTCCCTCGCCGGCAGGGGGGTCAACGAGCAGTACTTC.

This clone was found a few times. The J gene is TRBJ1-1, the V gene TRBV5-1; D remains unclear. The ends were cut back, 5 bases at V and 1 base at J, with 12 bases in the middle. Looked up from germline, CDR1 is SGHRS and CDR2 is YFSETQ. This CDR3 is built from 14 residues. The CDR3 is CASSIGGGNTEAFF. CDR3 sequence (DNA): TGCGCCAGCAGTATCGGTGGTGGGAACACTGAAGCTTTCTTT.

A word on this clone: Other DNA sequences from this sample encode an identical CDR3 as well. This chain uses TRBV20-1 with TRBJ1-2; the D is unclear. Germline CDR1 is DFQATT and CDR2 is SNEGSKA (reference sequence). The V end lost 3 bases, the J end lost 8 bases, and 13 bases lay between the germline ends. The CDR3 totals 12 residues. CDR3 region: CSASFRLGGYTF. CDR3 bases: TGCAGTGCTAGTTTTCGTCTCGGGGGCTACACCTTC.

This chain uses TRBV30 with TRBJ1-4; D is ambiguous. The germline V gene has CDR1 GTSNPN and CDR2 SVGIG (reference sequence). Trimming cost V 4 bases and J 5 bases, with 8 bases left between them. CDR3 length: 12 amino acids. The CDR3 sequence: CAWTDENEKLFF. For the CDR3, the DNA is TGTGCCTGGACGGATGAGAATGAAAAACTGTTTTTT.

The chain combines TRBV7-9 with TRBJ2-2; possible D gene TRBD1, 5 bases. This CDR3 is built from 17 residues. V was clipped by 5 bases and J by 2 bases, with 18 bases between them. CDR1 and CDR2 from the germline V gene are SEHNR and FQNEAQ (reference sequence). The CDR3 spells CASSPRTTRINTGELFF. DNA of the CDR3: TGTGCCAGCAGCCCACGGACAACCAGGATAAACACCGGGGAGCTGTTTTTT.

The sample holds a few counts of this clone. The CDR3 DNA is TGTGCCTGGAGTGCCCGACAGAACTATGGCTACACCTTC. The encoded protein is CAWSARQNYGYTF. The chain joins TRBV30 to TRBJ1-2; tentative D call: TRBD1 (5 bases). The CDR3 is 13 amino acids. Germline V gene lookup returns CDR1 GTSNPN and CDR2 SVGIG (reference sequence). The V and J ends lost 1 base and 2 bases respectively, with 8 bases between them.

The V call is TRBV6-5, the J call TRBJ1-3; no reliable D call. V lost 6 bases to trimming and J lost 4 bases, with 16 bases between them. Germline values: CDR1 MNHEY, CDR2 SVGAGI. This CDR3 has 15 residues. Here the CDR3 DNA reads TGTGCCAGCAGCCCGCTGGGAGTGGCCGGAAACACCATATATTTT. Protein: CASSPLGVAGNTIYF.